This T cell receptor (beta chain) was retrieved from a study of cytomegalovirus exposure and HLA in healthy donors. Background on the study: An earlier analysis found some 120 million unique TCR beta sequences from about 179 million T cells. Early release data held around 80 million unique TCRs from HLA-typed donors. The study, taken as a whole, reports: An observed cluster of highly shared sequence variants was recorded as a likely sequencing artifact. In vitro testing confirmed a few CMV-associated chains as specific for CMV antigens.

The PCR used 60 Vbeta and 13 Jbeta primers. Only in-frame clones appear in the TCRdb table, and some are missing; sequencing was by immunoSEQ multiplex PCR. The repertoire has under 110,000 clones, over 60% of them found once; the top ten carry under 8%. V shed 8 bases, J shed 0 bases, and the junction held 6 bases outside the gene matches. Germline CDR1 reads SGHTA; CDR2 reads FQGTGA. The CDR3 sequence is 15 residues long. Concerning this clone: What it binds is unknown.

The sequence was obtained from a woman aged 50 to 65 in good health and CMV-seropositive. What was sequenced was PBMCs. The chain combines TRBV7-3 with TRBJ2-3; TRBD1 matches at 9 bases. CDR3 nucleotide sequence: TGTGCCAGCCCGGAGGGACAGGGTAGCACAGATACGCAGTATTTT. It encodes CASPEGQGSTDTQYF.